These T cell receptor beta chains were read from a single sample in a study of T cells expressing NK-cell markers. TCRdb derives one entry per CDR3 protein from the 5' RACE reads, leaving out DNA. With 550,000 to 600,000 distinct CDR3 sequences in the sample, the ten largest clones hold roughly 3.4%. Sample: blood T cells: a sorted CD56 or NKG2C T cell subset, CD4+ or CD8+ T cells, or bulk PBMC T cells (not recorded which). The receptors stem from a man aged 18 to 30 in good health. Each CDR3 is given with its conserved first and last residue. Fields, in order: V gene, J gene, CDR3 protein.

TRBV29-1	TRBJ2-3	CSVRRGGGPTDTQYF
TRBV12-3/TRBV12-4	TRBJ1-6	CASSLQTNSPLHF
TRBV12-3/TRBV12-4	TRBJ2-1	CASSPGGYNEQFF
TRBV5-1	TRBJ1-6	CASSLEGQVSPLHF
TRBV19	TRBJ1-5	CASSSSEGQPQHF
TRBV27	TRBJ2-3	CASSSGTQLSTDTQYF
TRBV12-3/TRBV12-4	TRBJ2-2	CASSLGRLAGVTGTGELFF
TRBV12-3/TRBV12-4	TRBJ2-7	CASSPKTGGDYEQYF
TRBV2	TRBJ2-7	CATTAEGWSYEQYF
TRBV18	TRBJ2-7	CASSPPGTDYEQYF
TRBV5-1	TRBJ2-1	CASSSPATSGITNEQFF
TRBV29-1	TRBJ1-5	CSVGGGAEPQHF
TRBV12-3/TRBV12-4	TRBJ2-1	CASSPPGGVLYNEQFF
TRBV5-1	TRBJ2-2	CASSLTLGTSGRTARNTGELFF
TRBV5-6	TRBJ2-5	CASSLEIRETQYF
TRBV6-4	TRBJ2-2	CASSADRGLGELFF
TRBV12-3/TRBV12-4	TRBJ2-2	CASRPASGRAGELFF
TRBV5-6	TRBJ2-3	CASSRSPDTQYF